This entry lists 9 T cell receptor beta chains sequenced from one sample in a study of low-dose radiotherapy and immunotherapy resistance in tumors. As to time point: after trial treatment. Noted treatment: LDRT plus nivolumab, ipilimumab, low-dose cyclophosphamide and aspirin (RACIN trial). First-strand cDNA relied on TRAV- and TRBV-specific primers spanning alpha and beta chains. The TCRs were subjected to amplification over around 19 PCR cycles employing a constant-region primer in conjunction with a V-primer adapter. TCRdb re-derived calls from the reads in MiXCR, one entry per CDR3 protein. The top ten hold approximately 6% of the sample, which has about 30,000 distinct CDR3 sequences, about half seen once. Material: PBMCs, obtained after low-dose radiotherapy plus immunotherapy. The origin of the receptors is a male donor with gallbladder cancer.

The chain is built from TRBV27 and TRBJ1-2, with D perhaps matching TRBD1 (5 bases). The germline V and J ends were trimmed by 8 bases and 0 bases, with 13 bases remaining between them. CDR1 is MNHEY, CDR2 SMNVEV, per germline (reference sequence). This CDR3 comprises 14 residues. The DNA for the CDR3 is TGTGCCAGCCAGCAGGGCAGTTCTAACTATGGCTACACCTTC. It translates to CASQQGSSNYGYTF.

About this clonotype: This likely reflects a read error, since a far larger clone is one base away. The chain joins TRBV16 to TRBJ1-2; TRBD1 matches at 9 bases. Germline CDR1 KGHSY, CDR2 FQNENV. The CDR3 spans 13 residues. This chain's CDR3 is CVSSTRTGVGYTF. CDR3 nucleotide sequence: TGTGTCAGCAGCACACGGACAGGGGTCGGCTACACCTTC.

This clonotype has a handful of counts. This rearrangement joins TRBV28 to TRBJ2-7, with 9 bases fitting TRBD1. Unmatched junction bases numbered 9, after V lost 3 bases and J lost 3 bases. Germline V gene sequence: CDR1 MDHEN, CDR2 SYDVKM. The length of the CDR3 is 16 residues. This chain's CDR3 is CASSFGTGYPLYEQYF. For the CDR3, the DNA is TGTGCCAGCAGTTTTGGGACAGGGTATCCCCTCTACGAGCAGTACTTC.

By sample share, this clonotype is medium-sized. V gene TRBV21-1 combines with J gene TRBJ2-3; TRBD1, the table's D call, was not compared with the DNA. TRBV21-1 is a pseudogene. CDR3 length: 18 residues. In DNA form, the CDR3 reads TGTGCCAGCAGCCTAAGGGGACAGTCGAACCCTAGCACAGATACGCAGTATTTT. Protein product: CASSLRGQSNPSTDTQYF.

Comments on this clonotype: A far larger clone lies a single base away; this is likely a read error. V is TRBV7-9 and J is TRBJ1-5; D is unresolved. From germline, CDR1 is SEHNR and CDR2 FQNEAQ (reference sequence). The CDR3 totals 14 residues. CDR3 in amino acids: CASSLVPAVWPQRF. As DNA, the CDR3 is TGTGCCAGCAGCTTAGTCCCGGCGGTTTGGCCCCAGCGTTTT.

The chain employs TRBV24-1 and TRBJ2-5; the D is unclear. Trimming took 9 bases from V and 2 from J, leaving 12 bases between them. This CDR3 region has 13 residues. Germline V lookup: CDR1 KGHDR, CDR2 SFDVKD. CDR3 nucleotides: TGTGCCACCTCCGGAACGCAGCAAGAGACCCAGTACTTC. The encoded protein is CATSGTQQETQYF.

This clonotype was detected only a few times. With a much larger clone just one base away, this may be a read error. A read error is likely, as this CDR3 ends without the conserved phenylalanine or tryptophan. J is TRBJ1-1 and V is TRBV7-6, with 7 bases matching TRBD1. V lost 4 bases, J lost 1 base, and 3 bases stayed unmatched. This CDR3 is built from 14 residues. The germline V gene encodes CDR1 SGHVS and CDR2 FNYEAQ. The chain's CDR3 is CASSSTGANTEAFL. Here the CDR3 DNA reads TGTGCCAGCAGCTCTACAGGGGCGAACACTGAAGCTTTCTTG.

This clonotype was picked up many times. J is TRBJ2-7 and V is TRBV7-6; tentative D call: TRBD2 (5 bases). The germline V gene encodes CDR1 SGHVS and CDR2 FNYEAQ. This CDR3 region has 13 residues. V lost 6 bases and J lost 4, with 13 bases in between. DNA for the CDR3: TGTGCCAGCAGTACCGGGGTTTCGTACGAGCAGTACTTC. Its translation: CASSTGVSYEQYF.

The genes are TRBV2 and TRBJ2-1, with a possible D match to TRBD2 (6 bases). The germline V gene has CDR1 SNHLY and CDR2 FYNNEI. Trimming shortened V by 7 bases and J by 10 bases, and 17 bases separated the two germline ends. The CDR3 loop spans 13 amino acids. CDR3 sequence reads: CASNIITGEEQFF. For the CDR3, the DNA is TGTGCCAGCAACATTATCACGGGGGAGGAGCAGTTCTTC.